The rows below give T cell receptor beta chains drawn from one sample of a study of T cells after yellow fever vaccination. TCRdb redid the calling of the 5' RACE reads with MiXCR, one entry per CDR3 protein. The top ten clones hold roughly 19% of a sample with 300,000 to 350,000 distinct CDR3 sequences, over 3.5% of them seen once. The starting material was PBMCs, obtained 15 days after the yellow fever booster vaccination. The receptor set was obtained from a man between 18 and 35 years old who received the YFV17D yellow fever vaccine. Both conserved end residues are part of each CDR3. Each record gives: J gene, V gene, CDR3 protein.

j_call: TRBJ2-3
v_call: TRBV27
cdr3_aa: CASGDRRSDTQYF

j_call: TRBJ2-5
v_call: TRBV9
cdr3_aa: CASSPSIGDLSGQGQYF

j_call: TRBJ2-3
v_call: TRBV30
cdr3_aa: CAWSGTFRGRDTQYF

j_call: TRBJ1-6
v_call: TRBV4-3
cdr3_aa: CASSYGQGTNSPLHF

j_call: TRBJ1-6
v_call: TRBV4-3
cdr3_aa: CASSRYRGAVSPLHF

j_call: TRBJ2-7
v_call: TRBV6-5
cdr3_aa: CASRSPSHYEQYF

j_call: TRBJ2-4
v_call: TRBV7-2
cdr3_aa: CASSLFWRGENIQYF

j_call: TRBJ2-5
v_call: TRBV9
cdr3_aa: CASSVAPMAGQETQYF

j_call: TRBJ1-1
v_call: TRBV4-3
cdr3_aa: CASSQDIGQGTEAFF

j_call: TRBJ2-3
v_call: TRBV28
cdr3_aa: CASSSPITRDTQYF

j_call: TRBJ2-3
v_call: TRBV6-2/TRBV6-3
cdr3_aa: CASRTGLAVTDTQYF

j_call: TRBJ2-7
v_call: TRBV15
cdr3_aa: CATSRVRDRPTYEQYF

j_call: TRBJ2-3
v_call: TRBV7-2
cdr3_aa: CASSVRIAGGTDTQYF

j_call: TRBJ1-6
v_call: TRBV7-9
cdr3_aa: CASSATLSPLHF

j_call: TRBJ2-2
v_call: TRBV5-5
cdr3_aa: CASSRISTGELFF

j_call: TRBJ2-1
v_call: TRBV24-1
cdr3_aa: CATSDASGGYEQFF

j_call: TRBJ2-5
v_call: TRBV9
cdr3_aa: CASSVRPSGAQETQYF

j_call: TRBJ2-7
v_call: TRBV5-1
cdr3_aa: CASSFDRDSYEQYF

j_call: TRBJ2-3
v_call: TRBV2
cdr3_aa: CASRGGDTDTQYF

j_call: TRBJ2-5
v_call: TRBV7-9
cdr3_aa: CASSLVWREETQYF

j_call: TRBJ2-7
v_call: TRBV18
cdr3_aa: CASSPAVLYEQYF

j_call: TRBJ1-1
v_call: TRBV5-1
cdr3_aa: CASSLQTGGTEAFF

j_call: TRBJ2-5
v_call: TRBV14
cdr3_aa: CASNQAGALVPQYF

j_call: TRBJ2-4
v_call: TRBV12-3/TRBV12-4
cdr3_aa: CASSPGTIAGTAKNIQYF

j_call: TRBJ2-1
v_call: TRBV7-7
cdr3_aa: CASSLTSGGKQFF

j_call: TRBJ2-5
v_call: TRBV5-1
cdr3_aa: CASFGTSGGGQETQYF

j_call: TRBJ2-5
v_call: TRBV5-6
cdr3_aa: CASRRTGQGETQYF

j_call: TRBJ1-1
v_call: TRBV7-2
cdr3_aa: CASSPITPLTEAFF

j_call: TRBJ2-3
v_call: TRBV5-1
cdr3_aa: CASSLVRSRYRTDTQYF

j_call: TRBJ1-2
v_call: TRBV5-1
cdr3_aa: CASSLEDRVGYTF

j_call: TRBJ2-1
v_call: TRBV19
cdr3_aa: CASIAGNEQFF

j_call: TRBJ2-1
v_call: TRBV7-9
cdr3_aa: CASSPKGLADEQFF

j_call: TRBJ2-5
v_call: TRBV29-1
cdr3_aa: CSVEKGTQETQYF

j_call: TRBJ2-3
v_call: TRBV7-2
cdr3_aa: CASSLGGYGDTQYF

j_call: TRBJ2-2
v_call: TRBV7-2
cdr3_aa: CASSLAYRAGVNTGELFF

j_call: TRBJ1-2
v_call: TRBV20-1
cdr3_aa: CSARDEVDRTNYGYTF

j_call: TRBJ2-6
v_call: TRBV6-5
cdr3_aa: CASRKSSGANVLTF

j_call: TRBJ2-7
v_call: TRBV5-1
cdr3_aa: CASSWTGGLEYEQYF

j_call: TRBJ1-2
v_call: TRBV7-2
cdr3_aa: CASSDFGYGYTF

j_call: TRBJ2-3
v_call: TRBV7-2
cdr3_aa: CASSLDIRDTQYF

j_call: TRBJ2-2
v_call: TRBV7-2
cdr3_aa: CASSPRQSSGELFF

j_call: TRBJ1-2
v_call: TRBV19
cdr3_aa: CASLGQTGKSGYTF

j_call: TRBJ2-7
v_call: TRBV7-2
cdr3_aa: CASRPAASYEQYF

j_call: TRBJ1-2
v_call: TRBV7-2
cdr3_aa: CASTPPENYGYTF

j_call: TRBJ2-3
v_call: TRBV5-5
cdr3_aa: CASSRVWDTLTDTQYF

j_call: TRBJ2-1
v_call: TRBV25-1
cdr3_aa: CASSNPGTSAYNEQFF

j_call: TRBJ1-1
v_call: TRBV5-1
cdr3_aa: CASSLGSETEAFF

j_call: TRBJ1-1
v_call: TRBV6-2/TRBV6-3
cdr3_aa: CASSYYPTVNTEAFF

j_call: TRBJ2-2
v_call: TRBV6-6
cdr3_aa: CASRTGGLTNTGELFF

j_call: TRBJ2-2
v_call: TRBV10-3
cdr3_aa: CAIRPPGGGLTGELFF

j_call: TRBJ1-3
v_call: TRBV6-6
cdr3_aa: CASSLQGGGSGNTIYF

j_call: TRBJ1-2
v_call: TRBV4-3
cdr3_aa: CASSQEGTGFYYGYTF

j_call: TRBJ2-1
v_call: TRBV20-1
cdr3_aa: CSARVGRGFHEQFF

j_call: TRBJ2-1
v_call: TRBV6-6
cdr3_aa: CASSSAGGPNEQFF